This T cell receptor beta chain was profiled in a study of shared clonotypes between healthy human individuals. The J segment lost 1 base and the V segment lost 6 bases, leaving 8 bases of the junction unmatched. This CDR3 comprises 17 residues. Germline V gene lookup returns CDR1 KGHSH and CDR2 LQKENI. Repertoires were generated with immunoSEQ multiplex PCR, while TCRdb's copy carries only in-frame clones and drops some. This sample has a few million clones; under 97% occur once, and the top ten carry around 0.13%. This clonotype originated in a man younger than 35 in good health. The sample taken for sequencing was naive CD4+ T cells sorted from blood. The subset is: CD45RA+ positively selected. The rearrangement joins TRBV18 to TRBJ1-5; TRBD1 matches 11 bases. The CDR3 bases are TGTGCCAGCTCTCAGGCCGGGACAGGGGGGAGCAATCAGCCCCAGCATTTT. It is translated as CASSQAGTGGSNQPQHF.